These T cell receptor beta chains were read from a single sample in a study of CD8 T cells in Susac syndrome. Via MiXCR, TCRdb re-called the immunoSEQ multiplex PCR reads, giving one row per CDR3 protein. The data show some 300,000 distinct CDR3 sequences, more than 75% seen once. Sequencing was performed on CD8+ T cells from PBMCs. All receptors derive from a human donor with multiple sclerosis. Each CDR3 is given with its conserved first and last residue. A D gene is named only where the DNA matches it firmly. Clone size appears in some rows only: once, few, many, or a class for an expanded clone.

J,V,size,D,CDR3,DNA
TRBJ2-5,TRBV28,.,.,CASSFPDRSGETQYF,TGTGCCAGCAGTTTCCCCGACAGGTCGGGAGAGACCCAGTACTTC
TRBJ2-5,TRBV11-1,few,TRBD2,CASSTGLAGGFQETQYF,TGTGCCAGCAGCACAGGACTAGCGGGAGGTTTCCAAGAGACCCAGTACTTC
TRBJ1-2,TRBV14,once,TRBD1,CASSQGTGGDLSYGYTF,TGTGCCAGCAGCCAAGGGACAGGGGGCGATTTAAGCTATGGCTACACCTTC
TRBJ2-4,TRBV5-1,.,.,CARRPDTNIQYF,TGCGCCAGAAGACCTGACACCAACATTCAGTACTTC
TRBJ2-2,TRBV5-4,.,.,CASSFRVRGELFF,TGTGCCAGCAGCTTCAGGGTCCGAGGGGAGCTGTTTTTT
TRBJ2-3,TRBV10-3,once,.,CAISDNSVTDTQYF,TGTGCCATCAGTGATAACAGCGTCACAGATACGCAGTATTTT
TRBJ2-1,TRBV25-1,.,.,CASRTGINEQFF,TGTGCCAGCAGAACAGGGATAAATGAGCAGTTCTTC
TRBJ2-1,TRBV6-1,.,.,CASSGTNNEQFF,TGTGCCAGCTCCGGGACAAACAATGAGCAGTTCTTC
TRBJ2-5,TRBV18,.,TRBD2,CASSSSGSMVGTQYF,TGTGCCAGCTCTTCCAGCGGGAGCATGGTAGGGACCCAGTACTTC
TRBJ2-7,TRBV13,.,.,CASSVGALRNEQYF,TGTGCCAGCAGTGTTGGAGCGCTTCGGAACGAGCAGTACTTC
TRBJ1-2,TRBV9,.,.,CASRDGGHGYTF,TGTGCCAGCAGGGACGGGGGGCATGGCTACACCTTC
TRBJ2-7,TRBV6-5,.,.,CASSYGLARSYEQYF,TGTGCCAGCAGTTACGGGCTAGCGAGATCCTACGAGCAGTACTTC
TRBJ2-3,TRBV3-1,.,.,CASTPGGSDTQYF,TGTGCCAGCACCCCCGGTGGGTCAGATACGCAGTATTTT
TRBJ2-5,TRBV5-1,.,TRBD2,CASSLEREKVRETQYF,TGCGCCAGCAGCTTGGAGCGGGAGAAAGTCCGAGAGACCCAGTACTTC
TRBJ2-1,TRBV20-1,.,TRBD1,CSAQQPFRQGTRRYNEQFF,TGCAGTGCTCAACAACCCTTTAGACAGGGGACGCGCCGCTACAATGAGCAGTTCTTC
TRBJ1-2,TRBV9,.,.,CASRGTGTLGYGYTF,TGTGCCAGCAGAGGAACCGGGACTCTAGGCTATGGCTACACCTTC
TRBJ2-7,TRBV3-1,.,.,CASSQAPGGPYEQYF,TGTGCCAGCAGCCAAGCCCCAGGGGGGCCCTACGAGCAGTACTTC
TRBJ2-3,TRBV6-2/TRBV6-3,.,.,CASSRSSSTDTQYF,TGTGCCAGCAGTCGGAGTTCTAGCACAGATACGCAGTATTTT
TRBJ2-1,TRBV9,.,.,CASSEQGYNEQFF,TGTGCCAGCAGCGAACAGGGCTACAATGAGCAGTTCTTC
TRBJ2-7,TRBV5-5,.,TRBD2,CASSPERETVYEQYF,TGTGCCAGCAGCCCGGAGCGGGAGACTGTGTACGAGCAGTACTTC
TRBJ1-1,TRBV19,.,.,CASRTVGQGLEAFF,TGTGCCAGTCGAACCGTCGGCCAGGGGCTTGAAGCTTTCTTT
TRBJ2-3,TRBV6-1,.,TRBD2,CASSDFLGRSQDTQYF,TGTGCCAGCAGTGATTTCCTCGGGAGGTCCCAAGATACGCAGTATTTT
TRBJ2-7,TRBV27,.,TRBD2,CASSTGLAGTSYEQYF,TGTGCCAGCAGTACGGGACTAGCGGGAACTTCCTACGAGCAGTACTTC
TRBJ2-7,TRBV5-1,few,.,CASSLASATYEQYF,TGCGCCAGCAGCTTGGCCTCGGCTACTTACGAGCAGTACTTC
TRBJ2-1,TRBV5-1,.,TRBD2,CASSSAGTSTNNEQFF,TGCGCCAGCAGCTCGGCCGGGACTAGCACGAACAATGAGCAGTTCTTC
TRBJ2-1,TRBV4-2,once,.,CASSHPSFYNEQFF,TGTGCCAGCAGCCACCCTAGCTTCTACAATGAGCAGTTCTTC
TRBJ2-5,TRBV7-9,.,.,CASSMPRETQYF,TGTGCCAGCAGCATGCCAAGAGAGACCCAGTACTTC
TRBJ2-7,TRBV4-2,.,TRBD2,CASSQELAGVEQYF,TGTGCCAGCAGCCAAGAACTAGCGGGAGTCGAGCAGTACTTC
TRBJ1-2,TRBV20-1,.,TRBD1,CSARLATGGEGYTF,TGCAGTGCTAGACTAGCGACAGGGGGCGAAGGCTACACCTTC
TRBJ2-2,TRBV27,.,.,CASSFWQGNTGELFF,TGTGCCAGCAGTTTCTGGCAGGGCAACACCGGGGAGCTGTTTTTT
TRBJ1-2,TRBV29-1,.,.,CSATGRDSYTF,TGCAGCGCCACCGGAAGGGACAGCTACACCTTC
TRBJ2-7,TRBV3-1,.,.,CASSPRFYEQYF,TGTGCCAGCAGCCCCCGTTTCTACGAGCAGTACTTC
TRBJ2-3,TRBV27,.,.,CASTLGSPSTDTQYF,TGTGCCAGCACCTTAGGGTCTCCTAGCACAGATACGCAGTATTTT
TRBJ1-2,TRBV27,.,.,CASSLTFDLKGGYTF,TGTGCCAGCAGTTTAACCTTCGACTTGAAGGGTGGCTACACCTTC
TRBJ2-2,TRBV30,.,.,CAWSGGTTGELFF,TGTGCCTGGAGTGGCGGCACCACCGGGGAGCTGTTTTTT
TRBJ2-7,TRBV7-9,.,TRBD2,CASSLRGGVYEQYF,TGTGCCAGCAGCTTACGCGGGGGGGTCTACGAGCAGTACTTC
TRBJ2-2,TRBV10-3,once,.,CAIVERQGNTGELFF,TGTGCCATCGTGGAAAGGCAGGGGAACACCGGGGAGCTGTTTTTT
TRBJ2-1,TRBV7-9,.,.,CASSLPTGRDEQFF,TGTGCCAGCAGCCTACCGACAGGGCGGGACGAGCAGTTCTTC
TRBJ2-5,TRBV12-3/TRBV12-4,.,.,CASSFLWTAETQYF,TGTGCCAGCAGTTTTCTTTGGACGGCCGAGACCCAGTACTTC
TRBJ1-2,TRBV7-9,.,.,CASSSFPEGCTF,TGTGCCAGCAGCTCATTTCCGGAAGGATGCACCTTC
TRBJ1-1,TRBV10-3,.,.,CAAGAKLNTEAFF,TGTGCCGCGGGGGCGAAACTGAACACTGAAGCTTTCTTT
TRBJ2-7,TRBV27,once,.,CASSPMGFEYEQYF,TGTGCCAGCAGTCCTATGGGGTTCGAATACGAGCAGTACTTC
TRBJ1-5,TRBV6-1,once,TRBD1,CASSVFHVLYLGQKYSNQPQHF,TGTGCCAGCAGTGTTTTCCATGTTCTGTATCTGGGACAGAAATATAGCAATCAGCCCCAGCATTTT
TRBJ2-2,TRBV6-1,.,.,CASSVQVMNTGELFF,TGTGCCAGCAGTGTCCAGGTCATGAACACCGGGGAGCTGTTTTTT
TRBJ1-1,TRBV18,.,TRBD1,CASSPMGQGVVAEAFF,TGTGCCAGCTCACCAATGGGACAGGGTGTAGTTGCTGAAGCTTTCTTT
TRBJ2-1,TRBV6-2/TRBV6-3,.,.,CAGRRGYNEQFF,TGTGCCGGGCGACGGGGGTACAATGAGCAGTTCTTC
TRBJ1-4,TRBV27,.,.,CASSQGRINEKLFF,TGTGCCAGCAGTCAGGGACGGATTAATGAAAAACTGTTTTTT
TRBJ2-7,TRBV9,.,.,CASSRLVGDEQYF,TGTGCCAGCAGCAGGCTAGTCGGGGACGAGCAGTACTTC
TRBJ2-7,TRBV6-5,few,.,CASSYVGAAYEQYF,TGTGCCAGCAGTTACGTGGGGGCCGCCTACGAGCAGTACTTC